The clone carrying this TCR beta chain has only a few counts. Its cognate antigen is unknown. In building TCR beta libraries, iRepertoire HTBI primers were used together with Arm-PCR of CDR3 regions. Original processing notes: The samples included 62 TRBV and under 15 TRBJ segments. TCRdb independently ran MiXCR on the multiplex PCR reads; one entry per CDR3 protein. The V and J calls were not made by the authors but by TCRdb's processing. Seen here are about 400,000 distinct CDR3 sequences, roughly 20% observed once, and the top ten hold roughly 20%. Described time point: persistent/refractory GD, antithyroid drugs over 5 years with positive TRAb. Preparation of the TCR library used RNA extracted from PBMCs. The length of the CDR3 is 15 residues. Deletions cut 2 bases from V and 5 bases from J, with 14 bases between. This sample stems from a study of regulatory T cells in long-lasting Graves disease.

Study-level points and caveats: Newly diagnosed disease favored TRBV20-1 and TRBJ2-1 over persistent disease.

Sequencing used peripheral blood mononuclear cells (PBMCs), obtained when the disease was refractory, from a patient treated with antithyroid drugs. V usage is TRBV12-3 or TRBV12-4 and J usage is TRBJ2-3; D unresolved. This receptor was obtained from a female donor with Graves disease. CDR3 loop: CASSLRLGSGDTQYF. The CDR3 DNA sequence: TGTGCCAGCAGTTTAAGGTTGGGTTCTGGAGATACGCAGTATTTT.